This T cell receptor (beta chain) was found in a study of blood T cell repertoires in COVID-19. In the authors' methods: Amplified reference gene primers provided the basis for estimating nucleated cell counts. The repertoire was sequenced with immunoSEQ multiplex PCR; TCRdb's copy has only in-frame clones and lacks some. V, J and clone size are taken as reported in that table, and D and trimming were inferred from the DNA itself. The sample has some 220,000 clones; 80% to 90% are singletons. The receptor was derived from a man in his fifties or sixties who had recovered from COVID-19. Sequencing was performed on peripheral blood.

DNA of the CDR3: TGTGCCAGCAGCGACCCGGGACATCGGGTTTACAATGAGCAGTTCTTC. This codes for CASSDPGHRVYNEQFF. The chain links TRBV3-1 (or the pseudogene TRBV3-2) to TRBJ2-1; weak D call: TRBD1 (6 bases). Trimming took off 5 bases at V and 4 bases at J, with 18 bases between the two ends. CDR1 and CDR2 from the germline V gene are LGHDT and YNNKEL (reference sequence). The CDR3 is 16 residues long.